What follows are 10 T cell receptor beta chains derived from one specimen sequenced in a study of blood T cell repertoires in COVID-19. Profiling relied on immunoSEQ multiplex PCR, and the TCRdb table lists in-frame clones only, not all of them. The table includes roughly 30,000 clones, approximately 85% detected once. The material sequenced was peripheral blood. These receptors originate from a man in his sixties with active COVID-19.

The chain couples TRBV28 to TRBJ2-1, with TRBD2 as a possible D gene (6 bases). V was shortened by 5 bases and J by 1 base, with 9 bases between the two germline ends. CDR3 length equals 14 residues. Germline-derived CDR1 and CDR2 are MDHEN and SYDVKM. The CDR3 DNA follows: TGTGCCAGCAGTCTTAGCGGATCCTACAATGAGCAGTTCTTC. Its translation is CASSLSGSYNEQFF.

The rearrangement uses TRBV4-1 and TRBJ2-2, with D uncertain. Germline assignment: CDR1 MGHRA and CDR2 YSYEKL. Trimming took 1 base from V and 7 from J, leaving 13 bases between them. This CDR3 has 15 amino acids. The CDR3 coding sequence is TGCGCCAGCAGCCAAGTGGGTCCGGGTTTCGGGGAGCTGTTTTTT. Amino acids: CASSQVGPGFGELFF.

This clone came up a few times. The J gene is TRBJ1-6, the V gene TRBV6-2 or TRBV6-3; 7 nucleotides match TRBD1. CDR1 and CDR2 from the germline V gene are MNHEY and SVGEGT. The CDR3 length is 22 residues. J lost 0 bases, V lost 6 bases, and 23 bases had no gene match. The CDR3 region has the DNA TGTGCCAGCAGGCCTCTTCGGACAGGCTTCCACAATGGAAGCTCCTATAATTCACCCCTCCACTTT. This encodes CASRPLRTGFHNGSSYNSPLHF.

This chain uses TRBV29-1 with TRBJ1-5, with 8 bases identical to TRBD1. Looked up from germline, CDR1 is SQVTM and CDR2 is ANQGSEA. The J segment lost 1 base and the V segment lost 6 bases, leaving 5 bases of the junction unmatched. This CDR3 has 14 residues. CDR3 coding DNA: TGCAGCGTAAGACAGGGGCTCAGCAATCAGCCCCAGCATTTT. Translation gives CSVRQGLSNQPQHF.

The rearrangement uses TRBV10-3 and TRBJ1-3, with D unclear. Germline V gene data show CDR1 as ENHRY and CDR2 as SYGVKD. The V gene lost 6 bases and the J gene lost 0 bases, with 12 bases spanning the gap. This CDR3 region has 15 residues. The CDR3 DNA sequence: TGTGCCATCAGGGGGTTCGGGGTCTCTGGAAACACCATATATTTT. Translated, it gives CAIRGFGVSGNTIYF.

The V gene is TRBV7-2, the J gene TRBJ2-7; D unclear. Germline CDR1 is SGHTA and CDR2 is FQGNSA. CDR3 length: 14 amino acids. V was cut by 2 bases and J by 3 bases, with 11 bases left in between. The CDR3 loop reads CASSLWRKHYEQYF. For the CDR3, the DNA is TGTGCCAGCAGCTTATGGCGGAAACACTACGAGCAGTACTTC.

The J gene is TRBJ2-2, the V gene TRBV28, with TRBD1 matching over 7 bases. Per germline, CDR1 MDHEN and CDR2 SYDVKM. V gave up 5 bases and J gave up 5 bases; unmatched junction bases: 8. This CDR3 comprises 15 residues. The CDR3 protein is CASSKQGLKTGELFF. The CDR3 nucleotides read TGTGCCAGCAGTAAACAGGGGTTGAAGACCGGGGAGCTGTTTTTT.

This chain connects TRBV18 to TRBJ2-7; D not certain. The CDR3 is 13 residues long. The V end was cut by 2 bases, the J end by 1 base, with 6 bases between. The germline CDR1 and CDR2 sequences are KGHSH and LQKENI. The CDR3 nucleotides read TGTGCCAGCTCACCAACCCAGTCCTACGAGCAGTACGTC. It translates to CASSPTQSYEQYV.

V gene TRBV6-5 combines with J gene TRBJ2-1; D possibly corresponds to TRBD2 (6 bases). Looked up from germline, CDR1 is MNHEY and CDR2 is SVGAGI. This CDR3 has 13 residues. Trimming removed 7 bases from V and 9 bases from J, with 16 bases in between. The CDR3 DNA reads as TGTGCCAGCATAGACTGGCGGGGCTTTGAGCAGTTCTTC. Residues: CASIDWRGFEQFF.

As regards this clone: A junction boundary mismatches the germline segment, possibly from a read error. V gene TRBV2 combines with J gene TRBJ2-2; 13 bases agree with TRBD2. The CDR3 runs to 15 residues. CDR1 is SNHLY and CDR2 is FYNNEI in the germline V gene. The CDR3 coding sequence is TGTGCCAGCAGGGGGACTAGCGGGAACCCCGGGGAGCTGTTTTTT. Its protein is CASRGTSGNPGELFF.